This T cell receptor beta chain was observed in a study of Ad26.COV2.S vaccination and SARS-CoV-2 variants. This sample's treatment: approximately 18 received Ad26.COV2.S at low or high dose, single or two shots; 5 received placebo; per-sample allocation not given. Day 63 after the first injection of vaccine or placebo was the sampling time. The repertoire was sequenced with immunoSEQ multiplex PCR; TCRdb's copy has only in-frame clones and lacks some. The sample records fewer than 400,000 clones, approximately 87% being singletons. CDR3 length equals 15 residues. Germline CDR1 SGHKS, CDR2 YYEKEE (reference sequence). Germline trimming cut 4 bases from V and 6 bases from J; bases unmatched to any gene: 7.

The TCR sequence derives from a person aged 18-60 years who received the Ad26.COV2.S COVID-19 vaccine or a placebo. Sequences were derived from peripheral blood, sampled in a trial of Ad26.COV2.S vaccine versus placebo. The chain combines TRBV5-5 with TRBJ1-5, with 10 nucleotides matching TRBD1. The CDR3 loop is CASSQIDRGLQPQHF. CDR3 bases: TGTGCCAGCAGCCAAATTGACAGGGGGCTTCAGCCCCAGCATTTT.